The entry below gives a single T cell receptor (beta chain) sequence along with its context. Its cognate antigen is unknown. TCRdb's table, derived via immunoSEQ multiplex PCR, lists solely in-frame clones and lacks some. Of over 130,000 clones in the sample, approximately 86% were seen once. The source of the sample is a study of cytomegalovirus exposure and HLA in healthy donors. At the level of the study: The same platform was used for the 110 or so validation repertoires as for the roughly 660 first-cohort repertoires, as reported in a later analysis. The study's findings and limits: There were a few CMV-associated chains whose specificity for CMV antigens was confirmed in vitro.

It was the approximately 110-subject validation cohort, separate from the approximately 700-subject first cohort, to which the donors belonged. The ends lost 3 bases at V and 7 bases at J; junction bases unmatched: 8. Germline CDR1 is LNHNV and CDR2 is YYDKDF (reference sequence). CDR3 length equals 16 residues. The V and J genes are TRBV15 and TRBJ2-1; TRBD2 matches at 11 bases. This receptor was obtained from a young man in good health and CMV-seropositive. The specimen was PBMCs. This chain's CDR3 is CATSSLSGRAKNEQFF. The CDR3 coding sequence is TGTGCCACCAGCAGTCTTAGCGGGAGGGCCAAGAATGAGCAGTTCTTC.